This T cell receptor beta chain was sequenced during a study of response to subunit inactivated influenza vaccine. This CDR3 has 16 amino acids. Germline V lookup: CDR1 SGHTA, CDR2 FQGTGA. V was pared by 2 bases and J by 3 bases, with 6 bases of the junction left unmatched. From the RT-PCR reads, TCRdb called clonotypes with MiXCR, one entry per CDR3 protein. The sample includes about 540,000 distinct CDR3 sequences, under 30% seen only once; the top ten take around 2.8%. This clonotype occurred a few times. This sample also belongs to another study, concerning T cells expressing NK-cell markers. As that report states: UMI-tagged 5'RACE template switching yielded the TCR beta cDNA. Out of eight donors sequenced, seven tested HCMV-seropositive and the remaining one seronegative. Five or six donors carried dominant NKG2C+ clonotypes that made up roughly 1.0-7.0% of their CD8+ T cells. For several donors, these clonotypes were likewise the leading ones in the CD3+CD56-NKG2C+ fraction. Expanded NKG2C+ T cell clones had unclear HCMV specificity.

The chain links TRBV7-3 to TRBJ2-7; TRBD1 agrees at 11 bases. The sequences come from CD4+ T cells sorted from PBMCs, collected 11 to 12 days after vaccination. The clonotype originates from a man in his forties or fifties who received an inactivated influenza vaccine. The CDR3 sequence is CASSLGGTGGDYEQYF. The CDR3 nucleotides read TGTGCCAGCAGCTTAGGTGGGACAGGGGGGGACTACGAGCAGTACTTC.